The 4 T cell receptor beta chains reported below all come from one sample, sequenced in a study of T-cell memory formation after mild COVID-19. TCRdb itself ran the 5' RACE reads through MiXCR, one entry per CDR3 protein. The repertoire holds 580,000 or so distinct CDR3 sequences, with around 16% as singletons. Sequences were obtained from PBMCs or a T cell subset sorted from them (not recorded which). The receptors stem from an adult woman who had mild COVID-19 (a few samples of this study predate the infection). Cell type and time point are not known.

This chain connects TRBV7-2 to TRBJ2-7; the match to TRBD2 covers 7 bases. V lost 1 base and J lost 3; bases outside the gene matches: 6. The CDR3 consists of 15 residues. The germline V gene encodes CDR1 SGHTA and CDR2 FQGNSA. CDR3 sequence (DNA): TGTGCCAGCAGCTTAGGGACTAGGGGAGTCTACGAGCAGTACTTC. This codes for CASSLGTRGVYEQYF.

This clonotype has a handful of counts. The rearrangement uses TRBV4-1 and TRBJ2-3; D might be TRBD1 or TRBD2, each matching 5 bases. In germline, CDR1 is MGHRA, CDR2 YSYEKL. V was clipped by 0 bases and J by 0 bases, with 10 bases between them. The CDR3 spans 16 residues. The CDR3 region is CASSQDMGPSTDTQYF. DNA of the CDR3: TGCGCCAGCAGCCAAGATATGGGACCAAGCACAGATACGCAGTATTTT.

V gene TRBV10-2 combines with J gene TRBJ2-5; D may be TRBD2 (5 bases). CDR1 WSHSY and CDR2 SAAADI come from the germline V gene. Trimming stripped 2 bases from V and 0 bases from J, with 10 bases between. CDR3 length: 15 amino acids. The CDR3 bases are TGCGCCAGCAGTGAGGAGGGCGCGTACCAAGAGACCCAGTACTTC. Translated, it gives CASSEEGAYQETQYF.

This clonotype has more than one count but fewer than ten. The chain recombines TRBV7-8 with TRBJ2-7; TRBD2 is a possible D gene (7 bases). CDR1 is SGHVS and CDR2 is FQNEAQ in the germline V gene. With 5 bases removed from V and 2 bases from J, the gap between germline ends came to 16 bases. This CDR3 contains 15 residues. CDR3 loop: CASSQYGGPPYEQYF. CDR3 nucleotide sequence: TGTGCCAGCAGCCAGTACGGGGGGCCCCCCTACGAGCAGTACTTC.